The clone carrying this TCR beta chain came up a few times. Its antigen remains unknown. This CDR3 contains 12 residues. V lost 4 bases and J 6 bases, leaving 6 bases between the germline ends. Germline assignment: CDR1 LGHNT and CDR2 FRNRAP. Autoimmune disease history or systemic immunosuppression was exclusionary. Sequenced by immunoSEQ multiplex PCR; TCRdb stores in-frame clones only, minus some. The sample lists approximately 50,000 clones, about 85% seen once, with 2.5% to 3% in the top ten. The sample originates from a study of OX40 agonist ivuxolimab in advanced cancers. Study overall: Patients got intravenous ivuxolimab at 0.01 to 10 mg/kg every 2 weeks.

Notes on the study in general: Certain nonresponders likewise exhibited a low normalized T-cell clonal expansion.

The V and J genes are TRBV12-5 and TRBJ2-2, with D uncertain. Source: CD4+ or CD8+ T cells sorted from blood, taken in a trial of the OX40 agonist ivuxolimab. This clonotype was obtained from an adult with an advanced solid tumor such as melanoma, head and neck, liver or kidney cancer. The CDR3 region is CASGSRPGELFF. The CDR3 DNA sequence: TGTGCTAGTGGTTCCCGTCCCGGGGAGCTGTTTTTT.